This record concerns one TCR beta chain sequence. Its specificity is unknown. The data are from a study of cytomegalovirus exposure and HLA in healthy donors. CDR1 and CDR2 (germline): SNHLY, FYNNEI. CDR3 length equals 14 residues. Trimming cost V 4 bases and J 6 bases, with 12 bases left between them. General study points: In an earlier analysis, productive rearrangement rates for most beta V segments clustered near 87% or 30%. A later analysis showed that HLA-associated TCR beta chains had undergone more clonal expansion than equally common others. Reports credit the classifier with highly specific, highly sensitive diagnosis of cytomegalovirus status.

Primers included in the PCR were 60 Vbeta and 13 Jbeta primers. The repertoire was sequenced with immunoSEQ multiplex PCR; TCRdb's copy has only in-frame clones and lacks some. The sample holds around 170,000 clones, approximately 84% seen once. This clonotype was sampled from a woman in her forties or fifties in good health and CMV-seropositive. Sample: PBMCs. The chain joins TRBV2 to TRBJ1-4; the D gene is possibly TRBD1 (5 bases). In nucleotides, the CDR3 is TGTGCCAGCAGTGCATCCCGGGGGGATGAAAAACTGTTTTTT. It translates to CASSASRGDEKLFF.